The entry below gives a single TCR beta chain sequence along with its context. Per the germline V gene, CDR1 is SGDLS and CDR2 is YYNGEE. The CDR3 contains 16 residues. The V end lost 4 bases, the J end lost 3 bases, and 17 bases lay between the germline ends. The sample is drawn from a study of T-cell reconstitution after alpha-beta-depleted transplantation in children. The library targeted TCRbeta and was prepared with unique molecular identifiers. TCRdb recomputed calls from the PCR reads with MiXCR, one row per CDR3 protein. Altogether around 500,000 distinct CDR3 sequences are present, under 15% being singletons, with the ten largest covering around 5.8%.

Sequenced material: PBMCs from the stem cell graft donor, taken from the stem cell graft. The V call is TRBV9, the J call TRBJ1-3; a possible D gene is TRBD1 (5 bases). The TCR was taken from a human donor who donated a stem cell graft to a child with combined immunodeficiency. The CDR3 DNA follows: TGTGCCAGCAGCTCCACCCCAGGGTCTGATGGAAACACCATATATTTT. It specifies CASSSTPGSDGNTIYF.